Each of the 20 T cell receptor beta chains below was sequenced from the same sample in a study of shared clonotypes between healthy human individuals. Measured with immunoSEQ multiplex PCR; TCRdb has only the in-frame clones, and not every one. The data show 1.6 million or so clones, roughly 95% seen once. What was sequenced was naive CD4+ T cells sorted from blood. Regarding subset: CD45RA+ positively selected. The receptors were sampled from a man in his thirties or forties in good health.

The rearrangement uses TRBV2 and TRBJ2-7, with 9 bases identical to TRBD2. There are 15 residues in the CDR3. Germline V gene sequence: CDR1 SNHLY, CDR2 FYNNEI. V shed 11 bases, J shed 7 bases, and the junction held 18 bases outside the gene matches. The CDR3 loop reads CAGTLGLAGLREQYF. DNA of the CDR3: TGTGCCGGGACATTGGGGCTAGCGGGACTCAGGGAGCAGTACTTC.

The CDR3 spells CASSPEGRWYGYTF. The CDR3 DNA follows: TGTGCCAGCAGCCCTGAGGGGAGATGGTATGGCTACACCTTC. The V and J genes are TRBV11-2 and TRBJ1-2, with D possibly matching TRBD1 (5 bases). Between the trimmed V and J ends, which lost 5 bases and 5 bases, there was a span of 15 bases. CDR1 and CDR2 (germline): SGHAT, FQNNGV. The CDR3 sequence is 14 residues long.

This sequence joins TRBV11-2 and TRBJ1-1; D not resolved. This CDR3 is 14 amino acids long. In germline, CDR1 is SGHAT, CDR2 FQNNGV. Deletions cut 2 bases from V and 3 bases from J, with 10 bases between. CDR3 nucleotide sequence: TGTGCCAGCAGCTTAATCTCAGACTACACTGAAGCTTTCTTT. Its protein is CASSLISDYTEAFF.

J is TRBJ2-5 and V is TRBV14; D ambiguous. Germline CDR1 SGHDN, CDR2 FVKESK. Trimming pared 0 bases from V and 5 bases from J, leaving 7 bases between. This CDR3 contains 13 residues. CDR3 protein: CASSQDQWETQYF. In nucleotides, the CDR3 is TGTGCCAGCAGCCAAGATCAATGGGAGACCCAGTACTTC. Combining the CDR3 with reference TRBV14 and TRBJ2-5 gives the whole variable domain EAGVTQFPSHSVIEKGQTVTLRCDPISGHDNLYWYRRVMGKEIKFLLHFVKESKQDESGMPNNRFLAERTGGTYSTLKVQPAELEDSGVYFCASSQDQWETQYFGPGTRLLVL.

CDR3 amino acids: CASSSPGSVYGYTF. CDR3 bases: TGTGCCAGCAGTTCTCCCGGCTCCGTCTATGGCTACACCTTC. The chain is built from TRBV28 and TRBJ1-2; D call uncertain. The CDR3 has 14 residues. Germline-derived CDR1 and CDR2 are MDHEN and SYDVKM. With 4 bases removed from V and 4 bases from J, the gap between germline ends came to 13 bases.

The chain uses TRBV5-1 and TRBJ2-5, with D maybe TRBD1 (6 bases). Germline CDR1 SGHRS, CDR2 YFSETQ. Trimming removed 4 bases at V and 2 bases at J, with 21 bases between. The CDR3 contains 17 residues. CDR3 coding DNA: TGCGCCAGCAGCCCGTATGTTACAGGGAATCCTCAAGAGACCCAGTACTTC. This encodes CASSPYVTGNPQETQYF.

The chain has TRBV9 and TRBJ2-2; TRBD1 or TRBD2 may be the D gene (5 bases each). The CDR3 extends over 14 amino acids. The V end was cut by 2 bases, the J end by 7 bases, with 12 bases between. Germline V gives CDR1 SGDLS, CDR2 YYNGEE. In nucleotides, the CDR3 is TGTGCCAGCAGCGTTGAGGGGATGGGCGGGGAGCTGTTTTTT. This gives the protein CASSVEGMGGELFF.

This clone was picked up a small number of times. DNA for the CDR3: TGTGCCAGCAATGGACTTGGGACAGTTAATGAAAAACTGTTTTTT. Translated, it gives CASNGLGTVNEKLFF. This chain links TRBV2 with TRBJ1-4; 7 bases line up with TRBD1. In germline, CDR1 is SNHLY, CDR2 FYNNEI. CDR3 length: 15 residues. Unmatched junction bases numbered 9, after V lost 7 bases and J lost 4 bases.

The chain links TRBV15 to TRBJ1-4; D possibly corresponds to TRBD1 (5 bases). The CDR3 extends over 16 amino acids. The V end was cut by 0 bases, the J end by 5 bases, with 13 bases between. The germline gives CDR1 LNHNV, CDR2 YYDKDF (reference sequence). CDR3 nucleotides: TGTGCCACCAGCAGAGATCTGAGACAGAGCAATGAAAAACTGTTTTTT. Its translation is CATSRDLRQSNEKLFF.

Notes on this clone: Other DNA sequences in this sample translate to the same CDR3. The rearrangement links TRBV28 to TRBJ2-7, with 9 bases identical to TRBD1. From germline, CDR1 is MDHEN and CDR2 SYDVKM. After removal of 6 bases from V and 3 bases from J, the junction contained 6 bases not matched to a gene. This CDR3 contains 14 residues. DNA of the CDR3: TGTGCCAGCAGCCCGACAGGGGGTAGCTACGAGCAGTACTTC. Amino acid sequence: CASSPTGGSYEQYF.

The chain recombines TRBV5-1 with TRBJ2-2; perhaps D is TRBD1 or TRBD2 (5 bases each). Germline V gene data show CDR1 as SGHRS and CDR2 as YFSETQ. Trimming cost V 0 bases and J 2 bases, with 11 bases left between them. The CDR3 has 16 residues. CDR3 region: CASSLARGLNTGELFF. The CDR3 region has the DNA TGCGCCAGCAGCTTGGCCCGGGGCTTAAACACCGGGGAGCTGTTTTTT.

The chain links TRBV27 to TRBJ2-7; 7 bases align to TRBD1. This CDR3 has 15 amino acids. Trimming took 6 bases from V and 7 from J; bases not matched to a gene: 15. Germline V gene lookup returns CDR1 MNHEY and CDR2 SMNVEV (reference sequence). CDR3: CASRPRQGKRREQYF. CDR3 bases: TGTGCCAGCAGGCCTCGACAGGGTAAGAGGCGTGAGCAGTACTTC.

V gene TRBV14 combines with J gene TRBJ1-1, with no clear D. V lost 2 bases and J 1 base, leaving 5 bases between the germline ends. The germline CDR1 and CDR2 sequences are SGHDN and FVKESK. The length of the CDR3 is 13 residues. Written as DNA, the CDR3 is TGTGCCAGCAGCCAAAAGGAGAACACTGAAGCTTTCTTT. As protein: CASSQKENTEAFF.

As regards this clone: The same CDR3 arises from other DNA sequences in this sample as well. The rearrangement joins TRBV28 to TRBJ1-4, with D maybe TRBD1 (6 bases). Germline V lookup: CDR1 MDHEN, CDR2 SYDVKM. V shed 5 bases and J shed 5 bases, with 12 bases lying between them. The CDR3 length is 14 residues. The CDR3 loop reads CASSLGGPNEKLFF. The CDR3 coding sequence is TGTGCCAGCAGTCTAGGGGGTCCCAATGAAAAACTGTTTTTT.

The chain is built from TRBV2 and TRBJ1-2; D is undetermined. The V gene lost 6 bases and the J gene lost 8 bases, with 13 bases spanning the gap. CDR3 size: 12 residues. CDR1 SNHLY and CDR2 FYNNEI come from the germline V gene. The CDR3 region is CASRPIFMGYTF. For the CDR3, the DNA is TGTGCCAGCAGACCCATTTTTATGGGCTACACCTTC.

A single count supports this clone. Other DNA sequences from this sample encode an identical CDR3 as well. CDR3 sequence reads: CASSILSGNTIYF. CDR3 nucleotides: TGTGCCAGTAGTATCCTTTCTGGAAACACCATATATTTT. This chain uses TRBV19 with TRBJ1-3; D gene uncertain. Looked up from germline, CDR1 is LNHDA and CDR2 is SQIVND (reference sequence). Trimming stripped 3 bases from V and 1 base from J, with 4 bases between. CDR3 length: 13 amino acids.

V gene TRBV2 combines with J gene TRBJ2-7, with D perhaps TRBD1 (6 bases). V shed 1 base and J shed 6 bases, with 19 bases lying between them. This CDR3 is built from 16 residues. CDR1 is SNHLY, CDR2 FYNNEI, per germline. The CDR3 DNA is TGTGCCAGCAGTGAAGAATCGGGGCAACTGGGGGCCGAGCAGTACTTC. Translation gives CASSEESGQLGAEQYF.

The V gene is TRBV9, the J gene TRBJ2-6, with 8 bases lining up with TRBD1. Trimming took 4 bases from V and 0 from J; bases not matched to a gene: 18. The CDR3 runs to 21 residues. CDR1 is SGDLS and CDR2 is YYNGEE in the germline V gene. The CDR3 sequence: CASSFARPGGAVSSGANVLTF. In DNA form, the CDR3 reads TGTGCCAGCAGCTTCGCAAGACCAGGGGGCGCGGTGAGCTCTGGGGCCAACGTCCTGACTTTC.

The CDR3 coding sequence is TGTGCCGGAGGGGGAACCGAGAAGCAGTACTTC. It translates to CAGGGTEKQYF. The J gene is TRBJ2-7, the V gene TRBV30, with D possibly called TRBD1 or TRBD2 (6 bases each). This CDR3 comprises 11 residues. The V gene lost 8 bases and the J gene lost 8 bases, with 16 bases spanning the gap. Germline lookup yields CDR1 GTSNPN and CDR2 SVGIG (reference sequence).

The rearrangement uses TRBV5-5 and TRBJ1-1; a possible D gene is TRBD1 (5 bases). This CDR3 has 14 residues. The ends were cut back, 3 bases at V and 7 bases at J, with 16 bases in the middle. CDR1 is SGHKS and CDR2 is YYEKEE in the germline V gene (reference sequence). CDR3 protein: CASSSIGGILEAFF. The DNA of the CDR3 is TGTGCCAGCAGCTCAATCGGGGGGATCCTTGAAGCTTTCTTT.